Below, 32 T cell receptor beta chains from the same sample are listed, as sequenced in a study of technical replicates of blood from a few donors. Clones were sequenced by immunoSEQ multiplex PCR, and TCRdb holds only the in-frame ones, with some missing. Of 80,000 or so clones in the sample, roughly 94% were seen once. Sequencing input: T cells isolated from PBMCs. Receptors were obtained from a human donor in good health.

The V and J genes are TRBV6-5 and TRBJ2-3; tentatively, D is TRBD2 (6 bases). With 6 bases removed from V and 2 bases from J, the gap between germline ends came to 15 bases. The CDR3 is made up of 15 amino acids. Per the germline V gene, CDR1 is MNHEY and CDR2 is SVGAGI. DNA of the CDR3: TGTGCCAGCAGCTCGTCCGGGGGTAACACAGATACGCAGTATTTT. This encodes CASSSSGGNTDTQYF.

The chain is built from TRBV27 and TRBJ2-1; weak D call: TRBD2 (6 bases). CDR3 size: 15 residues. Trimming took off 6 bases at V and 1 base at J, with 13 bases between the two ends. Germline V lookup: CDR1 MNHEY, CDR2 SMNVEV (reference sequence). This CDR3 reads CASRVGSWSYNEQFF. In DNA, the CDR3 is TGTGCCAGCAGAGTCGGGAGTTGGTCCTACAATGAGCAGTTCTTC.

The gene calls are TRBV15 and TRBJ1-5; D remains ambiguous. The germline V gene encodes CDR1 LNHNV and CDR2 YYDKDF (reference sequence). V lost 0 bases to trimming and J lost 5 bases, with 8 bases between them. This CDR3 is 14 amino acids long. The CDR3 is CATSRDLSHQPQHF. DNA of the CDR3: TGTGCCACCAGCAGAGACCTGTCCCATCAGCCCCAGCATTTT.

The J gene is TRBJ1-4, the V gene TRBV6-1; 8 nucleotides agree with TRBD1. V shed 1 base and J 5 bases; nucleotides not matched to a gene: 6. Germline V CDR1 and CDR2: MNHNS, SASEGT. This CDR3 contains 16 residues. In nucleotides, the CDR3 is TGTGCCAGCAGTGAAGTGAGGGGACAGGCAAATGAAAAACTGTTTTTT. It specifies CASSEVRGQANEKLFF.

This clone was recorded once. The chain is built from TRBV6-5 and TRBJ1-4, with 8 bases fitting TRBD1. The CDR3 contains 15 residues. CDR1 and CDR2 (germline): MNHEY, SVGAGI. V gave up 0 bases and J gave up 7 bases; unmatched junction bases: 4. The CDR3 here is CASSYSRTGSEKLFF. The DNA of the CDR3 is TGTGCCAGCAGTTACTCGAGGACAGGGAGTGAAAAACTGTTTTTT.

This clone appeared a few times. The chain carries TRBV19 and TRBJ1-1; 7 nucleotides match TRBD1. Germline V CDR1 and CDR2: LNHDA, SQIVND (reference sequence). Trimming cost V 1 base and J 8 bases; bases outside gene matches: 1. The CDR3 contains 12 residues. The CDR3 nucleotides are TGTGCCAGTAGTATAGTGACAGGGGAAGCTTTCTTT. Protein sequence: CASSIVTGEAFF.

J is TRBJ1-1 and V is TRBV11-3; unclear D gene. The germline V gene has CDR1 SGHNT and CDR2 YENEEA. V gave up 7 bases and J gave up 1 base, with 7 bases separating them. The CDR3 length is 12 residues. CDR3 DNA sequence: TGTGCCAGCAACGGAGAGAACACTGAAGCTTTCTTT. The encoded protein is CASNGENTEAFF. Filled out from reference TRBV11-3 and TRBJ1-1, the complete variable domain reads EAGVVQSPRYKIIEKKQPVAFWCNPISGHNTLYWYLQNLGQGPELLIRYENEEAVDDSQLPKDRFSAERLKGVDSTLKIQPAELGDSAVYLCASNGENTEAFFGQGTRLTVV.

This clone has a handful of counts. The V call is TRBV2, the J call TRBJ1-1, with 8 positions matching TRBD1. V lost 4 bases, J lost 5 bases, and 3 bases stayed unmatched. Germline assignment: CDR1 SNHLY and CDR2 FYNNEI. The CDR3 runs 13 residues. CDR3 nucleotides: TGTGCCAGCAGTGCAACAGGGGGAACTGAAGCTTTCTTT. Protein sequence: CASSATGGTEAFF.

This clone was found once. The chain joins TRBV9 to TRBJ1-1; the match to TRBD1 covers 7 bases. With V trimmed by 0 bases and J by 2 bases, 4 bases remained unmatched. The CDR3 sequence is 15 residues long. Looked up from germline, CDR1 is SGDLS and CDR2 is YYNGEE. This CDR3 reads CASSVEGTANTEAFF. CDR3 bases: TGTGCCAGCAGCGTAGAAGGGACAGCAAACACTGAAGCTTTCTTT.

The chain recombines TRBV28 with TRBJ1-4; TRBD1 is a possible D gene (5 bases). This CDR3 has 12 amino acids. The V and J ends lost 2 bases and 15 bases respectively, with 13 bases between them. From germline, CDR1 is MDHEN and CDR2 SYDVKM. CDR3 protein: CASSLELEGLFF. The DNA of the CDR3 is TGTGCCAGCAGTTTAGAATTGGAGGGGTTGTTTTTT.

This chain connects TRBV4-3 to TRBJ1-1; TRBD1 might be the D (6 bases). Germline lookup yields CDR1 LGHNA and CDR2 YSLEER. Trimming removed 0 bases at V and 11 bases at J, with 22 bases between. This CDR3 comprises 16 residues. Here the CDR3 DNA reads TGCGCCAGCAGCCAAGATTTAGGGACAAGGCAGGGTGGGGCTTTCTTT. Amino acids: CASSQDLGTRQGGAFF.

The rearrangement joins TRBV7-9 to TRBJ1-1, with D perhaps TRBD1 (5 bases). This CDR3 is built from 13 residues. Germline V gives CDR1 SEHNR, CDR2 FQNEAQ (reference sequence). Trimming took 5 bases from V and 9 from J, leaving 16 bases between them. The CDR3 DNA follows: TGTGCCAGCAGCCTCTACGACAGCACAAAAGCTTTCTTT. It specifies CASSLYDSTKAFF.

The genes are TRBV18 and TRBJ1-2; 9 nucleotides line up with TRBD1. Germline V gene sequence: CDR1 KGHSH, CDR2 LQKENI. V shed 5 bases and J 6 bases; nucleotides not matched to a gene: 7. This CDR3 spans 14 amino acids. CDR3 sequence: CASSSPGTGNGYTF. The CDR3 coding sequence is TGTGCCAGCTCATCCCCCGGGACAGGGAATGGCTACACCTTC.

The chain combines TRBV19 with TRBJ2-7, with D tentatively TRBD1 (6 bases). CDR1 and CDR2 (germline): LNHDA, SQIVND (reference sequence). Deletions cut 5 bases from V and 0 bases from J, with 11 bases between. This CDR3 contains 14 residues. The CDR3 protein is CASSPQDSSYEQYF. The CDR3 DNA follows: TGTGCCAGTAGTCCCCAGGACAGCTCCTACGAGCAGTACTTC.

The chain recombines TRBV29-1 with TRBJ2-3, with 8 bases lining up with TRBD2. There are 15 residues in the CDR3. V lost 6 bases, J lost 2 bases, and 10 bases stayed unmatched. Germline CDR1 SQVTM, CDR2 ANQGSEA. As DNA, the CDR3 is TGCAGCGTCATGGGGACTAGACTGTCCACAGATACGCAGTATTTT. This translates into CSVMGTRLSTDTQYF.

The chain is built from TRBV5-4 and TRBJ1-2; unclear D gene. This CDR3 has 13 residues. Germline CDR1 SGHNT, CDR2 YYREEE (reference sequence). V was cut by 0 bases and J by 8 bases, with 11 bases left in between. In DNA form, the CDR3 reads TGTGCCAGCAGCTTGGCCGGTGTGCCCGGCTACACCTTC. Translating gives CASSLAGVPGYTF.

The chain links TRBV9 to TRBJ1-3; no reliable D call. The length of the CDR3 is 14 residues. Trimming cost V 7 bases and J 0 bases, with 11 bases left between them. Germline CDR1 SGDLS, CDR2 YYNGEE. CDR3 nucleotides: TGTGCCAGCGAACGGTCTCCCTCTGGAAACACCATATATTTT. Its translation: CASERSPSGNTIYF.

The chain employs TRBV9 and TRBJ2-5, with D maybe TRBD1 (5 bases). The CDR3 totals 15 residues. Trimming shortened V by 0 bases and J by 1 base, and 10 bases separated the two germline ends. Germline CDR1 and CDR2: SGDLS and YYNGEE. CDR3 nucleotide sequence: TGTGCCAGCAGCGTAGAAGGGGCAGGCCAAGAGACCCAGTACTTC. As protein: CASSVEGAGQETQYF. The full variable domain, in which reference TRBV9 and TRBJ2-5 provide the parts outside the CDR3, is DSGVTQTPKHLITATGQRVTLRCSPRSGDLSVYWYQQSLDQGLQFLIQYYNGEERAKGNILERFSAQQFPDLHSELNLSSLELGDSALYFCASSVEGAGQETQYFGPGTRLLVL.

This rearrangement joins TRBV7-6 to TRBJ2-1, with 7 bases fitting TRBD2. The CDR3 consists of 13 residues. J gave up 8 bases and V 0 bases, and 1 base lay outside the gene matches. Germline CDR1 reads SGHVS; CDR2 reads FNYEAQ. CDR3 amino acids: CASSLAGGDEQFF. The CDR3 region has the DNA TGTGCCAGCAGCTTAGCGGGAGGGGATGAGCAGTTCTTC.

The CDR3 reads CASSSLVRETQYF. The CDR3 DNA reads TGTGCCAGCAGCTCCCTAGTCCGGGAGACCCAGTACTTC. The V call is TRBV13, the J call TRBJ2-5; D unresolved. Germline V gene sequence: CDR1 PRHDT, CDR2 FYEKMQ (reference sequence). The CDR3 runs to 13 residues. Trimming stripped 4 bases from V and 5 bases from J, with 11 bases between.

This sequence joins TRBV11-2 and TRBJ2-1, with 8 bases matching TRBD2. Per germline, CDR1 SGHAT and CDR2 FQNNGV. The junction had 6 bases not matched to a gene; V was cut back by 1 base and J by 4 bases. The CDR3 is made up of 16 amino acids. The CDR3, as DNA: TGTGCCAGCAGCTTAGTTTCGGGAGGGCCTTACAATGAGCAGTTCTTC. Translation gives CASSLVSGGPYNEQFF.

This chain uses TRBV19 with TRBJ2-2, with TRBD2 identical over 7 bases. This CDR3 region has 14 residues. J was trimmed by 6 bases and V by 3 bases; bases with no gene match: 4. The germline gives CDR1 LNHDA, CDR2 SQIVND (reference sequence). CDR3 residues: CASSMGGRAGELFF. As DNA, the CDR3 is TGTGCCAGTAGTATGGGAGGGCGGGCCGGGGAGCTGTTTTTT.

The V and J genes are TRBV9 and TRBJ1-1, with no clear D. Trimming took 2 bases from V and 3 from J, leaving 8 bases between them. This CDR3 comprises 13 residues. CDR1 SGDLS and CDR2 YYNGEE come from the germline V gene. In DNA, the CDR3 is TGTGCCAGCAGCGTCGGTCAGGACACTGAAGCTTTCTTT. Protein: CASSVGQDTEAFF.

The chain carries TRBV7-9 and TRBJ2-7, with TRBD1 identical over 9 bases. Germline trimming cut 5 bases from V and 0 bases from J; bases unmatched to any gene: 8. The V gene's germline CDR1 is SEHNR and CDR2 FQNEAQ (reference sequence). The CDR3 is 16 amino acids. Here the CDR3 DNA reads TGTGCCAGCAGCGGACCGGGACAGGGAAGCTCCTACGAGCAGTACTTC. Translated, it gives CASSGPGQGSSYEQYF. The variable domain in full, with the rest retrieved from reference TRBV7-9 and TRBJ2-7, is DTGVSQNPRHKITKRGQNVTFRCDPISEHNRLYWYRQTLGQGPEFLTYFQNEAQLEKSRLLSDRFSAERPKGSFSTLEIQRTEQGDSAMYLCASSGPGQGSSYEQYFGPGTRLTVT.

The chain is built from TRBV14 and TRBJ2-7; D remains ambiguous. This CDR3 region has 13 residues. The V gene's germline CDR1 is SGHDN and CDR2 FVKESK. Trimming shortened V by 3 bases and J by 4 bases, and 10 bases separated the two germline ends. The CDR3 spells CASSQYLLYEQYF. In DNA form, the CDR3 reads TGTGCCAGCAGCCAGTACCTACTTTACGAGCAGTACTTC.

The chain links TRBV7-6 to TRBJ2-4; 14 bases are a match to TRBD2. The CDR3 is made up of 16 amino acids. Germline CDR1 is SGHVS and CDR2 is FNYEAQ. Trimming at V came to 3 bases and at J to 8 bases, leaving 6 bases not matched to a gene. The CDR3 DNA reads as TGTGCCAGCAGCTTTGGGACTAGCGGGAGAAGTGACATTCAGTACTTC. Protein: CASSFGTSGRSDIQYF.

This chain joins TRBV28 and TRBJ2-7; possibly TRBD1 for D (6 bases). Per germline, CDR1 MDHEN and CDR2 SYDVKM. Deletions cut 7 bases from V and 7 bases from J, with 23 bases between. The CDR3 length is 15 residues. CDR3 sequence (DNA): TGTGCCAGCAAGTTTAGCCTGGACAGCACTGGGGAGCAGTACTTC. Its translation is CASKFSLDSTGEQYF.

The chain couples TRBV6-1 to TRBJ1-1; a possible D gene is TRBD1 (5 bases). V lost 3 bases to trimming and J lost 5 bases, with 13 bases between them. CDR1 is MNHNS, CDR2 SASEGT, per germline. The CDR3 extends over 14 amino acids. CDR3 region: CASSDQGGGTEAFF. For the CDR3, the DNA is TGTGCCAGCAGTGACCAGGGAGGAGGGACTGAAGCTTTCTTT.

The rearrangement joins TRBV11-2 to TRBJ2-7; D is possibly TRBD2 (6 bases). The V and J ends lost 5 bases and 5 bases respectively, with 16 bases between them. CDR1 is SGHAT, CDR2 FQNNGV, per germline. The CDR3 runs to 14 residues. As DNA, the CDR3 is TGTGCCAGCAGCCCGGGACTCAGGAGACACGAGCAGTACTTC. It is translated as CASSPGLRRHEQYF.

This clone was detected once. The chain employs TRBV28 and TRBJ2-7; D gene uncertain. Trimming took 7 bases from V and 7 from J, leaving 11 bases between them. The CDR3 totals 11 residues. CDR1 and CDR2 from the germline V gene are MDHEN and SYDVKM. The CDR3 DNA follows: TGTGCCAGCAACATCCCGGGTGAGCAGTACTTC. Protein: CASNIPGEQYF.

The chain carries TRBV25-1 and TRBJ2-7; possibly TRBD1 for D (5 bases). This CDR3 contains 16 residues. In germline, CDR1 is MGHDK, CDR2 SYGVNS. V was pared by 0 bases and J by 3 bases, with 15 bases between. Here the CDR3 reads CASSEYLEEGVYEQYF. The CDR3 nucleotides are TGTGCCAGCAGTGAATACTTGGAAGAAGGGGTCTACGAGCAGTACTTC.

The chain recombines TRBV19 with TRBJ1-2, with D tentatively TRBD1 (5 bases). Trimming pared 3 bases from V and 4 bases from J, leaving 9 bases between. The germline gives CDR1 LNHDA, CDR2 SQIVND (reference sequence). This CDR3 is 13 amino acids long. Here the CDR3 reads CASSIAGLYGYTF. CDR3 DNA: TGTGCCAGTAGTATTGCAGGGCTCTATGGCTACACCTTC.